These T cell receptor beta chains were read from a single sample in a study of beta chain features in type 1 diabetes. Method: immunoSEQ multiplex PCR; TCRdb's copy keeps in-frame clones and lacks some. The sample includes 250,000 to 300,000 clones, approximately 24% of them seen just once. The sequencing input was naive CD4+ T cells from blood. Source of these receptors: a woman between 25 and 40 years old with type 1 diabetes. The CDR3 runs from the conserved cysteine through the conserved F or W. D genes are given only for firm matches. Expanded clones are given a class, and other clones once, few, many or no size at all.

clone size: -
V gene: TRBV11-2
J gene: TRBJ2-7
CDR3 length: 14
D gene: -
CDR3 DNA: TGTGCCAGCAGCTTAGTGCGGGGAACCTACGAGCAGTACTTC
CDR3 protein: CASSLVRGTYEQYF

clone size: -
V gene: TRBV28
J gene: TRBJ2-7
CDR3 length: 15
D gene: TRBD1
CDR3 DNA: TGTGCCAGCAGTTTTTCCACAGGGGTTAATTACGAGCAGTACTTC
CDR3 protein: CASSFSTGVNYEQYF

clone size: few
V gene: TRBV7-3
J gene: TRBJ2-5
CDR3 length: 13
D gene: TRBD2
CDR3 DNA: TGTGCCAGCAGCTTGGCGGGAGCGGAGACCCAGTACTTC
CDR3 protein: CASSLAGAETQYF

clone size: few
V gene: TRBV11-2
J gene: TRBJ2-3
CDR3 length: 16
D gene: -
CDR3 DNA: TGTGCCAGCACCGGGGGTAGCCAAAGGAGCACAGATACGCAGTATTTT
CDR3 protein: CASTGGSQRSTDTQYF

clone size: -
V gene: TRBV11-2
J gene: TRBJ2-3
CDR3 length: 19
D gene: TRBD2
CDR3 DNA: TGTGCCAGCAGCAGAGCTCCGGGACTAGCGGGAGACAGCACAGATACGCAGTATTTT
CDR3 protein: CASSRAPGLAGDSTDTQYF

clone size: -
V gene: TRBV30
J gene: TRBJ1-4
CDR3 length: 13
D gene: -
CDR3 DNA: TGTGCCTGGAGTGTATCCAGGGGAGAAAAACTGTTTTTT
CDR3 protein: CAWSVSRGEKLFF

clone size: -
V gene: TRBV14
J gene: TRBJ2-7
CDR3 length: 13
D gene: -
CDR3 DNA: TGTGCCAGCAGCCGGACCCTAGAGGGCGAGCAGTACTTC
CDR3 protein: CASSRTLEGEQYF

clone size: -
V gene: TRBV28
J gene: TRBJ2-7
CDR3 length: 15
D gene: TRBD1
CDR3 DNA: TGTGCCAGCAGCTCTCCGGGACAGGGAAACTACGAGCAGTACTTC
CDR3 protein: CASSSPGQGNYEQYF

clone size: few
V gene: TRBV9
J gene: TRBJ1-4
CDR3 length: 15
D gene: -
CDR3 DNA: TGTGCCAGCAGCGTAGGGCCAGGGACAAGAGAAAAACTGTTTTTT
CDR3 protein: CASSVGPGTREKLFF

clone size: -
V gene: TRBV25-1
J gene: TRBJ2-7
CDR3 length: 15
D gene: -
CDR3 DNA: TGTGCCAGCAGCAATACAGGGTTTGGACCCTACGAGCAGTACTTC
CDR3 protein: CASSNTGFGPYEQYF

clone size: -
V gene: TRBV11-2
J gene: TRBJ2-7
CDR3 length: 11
D gene: TRBD1
CDR3 DNA: TGTGCCAGCAGGGACAGGGACGAGCAGTACTTC
CDR3 protein: CASRDRDEQYF

clone size: -
V gene: TRBV2
J gene: TRBJ2-5
CDR3 length: 14
D gene: TRBD1
CDR3 DNA: TGTGCCAGCAGTGAAACAGGGGTGCAGGAGACCCAGTACTTC
CDR3 protein: CASSETGVQETQYF

clone size: few
V gene: TRBV7-2
J gene: TRBJ1-1
CDR3 length: 14
D gene: TRBD1
CDR3 DNA: TGTGCCAGCAGCCCGACAGGGGGCGGGACTGAAGCTTTCTTT
CDR3 protein: CASSPTGGGTEAFF

clone size: -
V gene: TRBV10-2
J gene: TRBJ2-2
CDR3 length: 15
D gene: TRBD2
CDR3 DNA: TGCGCCAGCCGCCCAAGCGGGAGGTTGTCCGGGGAGCTGTTTTTT
CDR3 protein: CASRPSGRLSGELFF

clone size: few
V gene: TRBV12-1
J gene: TRBJ2-1
CDR3 length: 13
D gene: -
CDR3 DNA: TGTGCCAGCAGCCCGGGACTGTACAATGAGCAGTTCTTC
CDR3 protein: CASSPGLYNEQFF

clone size: -
V gene: TRBV30
J gene: TRBJ2-3
CDR3 length: 15
D gene: -
CDR3 DNA: TGTGCCTGGAGTGTAGCCGGGAGCGCGACAGATACGCAGTATTTT
CDR3 protein: CAWSVAGSATDTQYF

clone size: few
V gene: TRBV5-1
J gene: TRBJ2-7
CDR3 length: 15
D gene: TRBD2
CDR3 DNA: TGCGCCAGCAGCTTGAGAAGCGGGAGTCGGAACGAGCAGTACTTC
CDR3 protein: CASSLRSGSRNEQYF

clone size: -
V gene: TRBV7-9
J gene: TRBJ1-1
CDR3 length: 13
D gene: -
CDR3 DNA: TGTGCCAGCAGCTTAGACATGAACACTGAAGCTTTCTTT
CDR3 protein: CASSLDMNTEAFF

clone size: -
V gene: TRBV5-1
J gene: TRBJ2-2
CDR3 length: 15
D gene: -
CDR3 DNA: TGCGCCAGCAGCGTTTTGGAGGGGAGCACCGGGGAGCTGTTTTTT
CDR3 protein: CASSVLEGSTGELFF

clone size: -
V gene: TRBV7-8
J gene: TRBJ2-5
CDR3 length: 15
D gene: TRBD2
CDR3 DNA: TGTGCCAGCAGCTTAGGGGCTAGCGGACAAGAGACCCAGTACTTC
CDR3 protein: CASSLGASGQETQYF

clone size: -
V gene: TRBV18
J gene: TRBJ2-5
CDR3 length: 11
D gene: -
CDR3 DNA: TGTGCCAGCTCACCAAGCCAGACCCAGTACTTC
CDR3 protein: CASSPSQTQYF

clone size: few
V gene: TRBV30
J gene: TRBJ1-1
CDR3 length: 12
D gene: -
CDR3 DNA: TGTGCCTGGAGTGTAAGAGGGACTGAAGCTTTCTTT
CDR3 protein: CAWSVRGTEAFF

clone size: -
V gene: TRBV7-9
J gene: TRBJ2-6
CDR3 length: 13
D gene: -
CDR3 DNA: TGTGCCAGCACTAGCTCTGGGGCCAACGTCCTGACTTTC
CDR3 protein: CASTSSGANVLTF

clone size: -
V gene: TRBV6-5
J gene: TRBJ2-7
CDR3 length: 15
D gene: -
CDR3 DNA: TGTGCCAGCAGCCCGCCAGGGCTACGCTCCTACGAGCAGTACTTC
CDR3 protein: CASSPPGLRSYEQYF

clone size: -
V gene: TRBV30
J gene: TRBJ2-5
CDR3 length: 13
D gene: TRBD2
CDR3 DNA: TGTGCCTGGAGTATTTTGGGAGGGGAGACCCAGTACTTC
CDR3 protein: CAWSILGGETQYF

clone size: -
V gene: TRBV14
J gene: TRBJ2-1
CDR3 length: 15
D gene: -
CDR3 DNA: TGTGCCAGCAGCCCGGGTAGAAGCTCCTACAATGAGCAGTTCTTC
CDR3 protein: CASSPGRSSYNEQFF

clone size: -
V gene: TRBV14
J gene: TRBJ2-1
CDR3 length: 15
D gene: TRBD1
CDR3 DNA: TGTGCCAGCAGCCAAGTGGGGACAGGGGGAGCCCGCCAGTTCTTC
CDR3 protein: CASSQVGTGGARQFF

clone size: -
V gene: TRBV6-1
J gene: TRBJ1-5
CDR3 length: 15
D gene: -
CDR3 DNA: TGTGCCAGCAGGGGACAACTTTATAGCAATCAGCCCCAGCATTTT
CDR3 protein: CASRGQLYSNQPQHF

clone size: -
V gene: TRBV7-8
J gene: TRBJ2-5
CDR3 length: 14
D gene: -
CDR3 DNA: TGTGCCAGCAGCTTATGGAGACTAGAATTGACCCAGTACTTC
CDR3 protein: CASSLWRLELTQYF

clone size: few
V gene: TRBV29-1
J gene: TRBJ2-5
CDR3 length: 14
D gene: TRBD2
CDR3 DNA: TGCAGCGTTAACCAACGCGGGAGTCAAGAGACCCAGTACTTC
CDR3 protein: CSVNQRGSQETQYF

clone size: few
V gene: TRBV5-4
J gene: TRBJ2-5
CDR3 length: 13
D gene: -
CDR3 DNA: TGTGCCAGCAGCCAAACAGGGTTAGAGACCCAGTACTTC
CDR3 protein: CASSQTGLETQYF

clone size: few
V gene: TRBV30
J gene: TRBJ1-1
CDR3 length: 13
D gene: -
CDR3 DNA: TGTGCCTGGGGCACAGGGCAGTCCACTGAAGCTTTCTTT
CDR3 protein: CAWGTGQSTEAFF

clone size: few
V gene: TRBV29-1
J gene: TRBJ1-2
CDR3 length: 12
D gene: -
CDR3 DNA: TGCAGCGTGCCTCCACAGGGCCGTGGCTACACCTTC
CDR3 protein: CSVPPQGRGYTF

clone size: -
V gene: TRBV7-9
J gene: TRBJ1-1
CDR3 length: 11
D gene: -
CDR3 DNA: TGTGCCAGCAACCGGGGGGCTGAAGCTTTCTTT
CDR3 protein: CASNRGAEAFF